This T cell receptor beta chain was identified in a study of blood T cell repertoires in COVID-19 (dated by TCRdb to the early 2020s). As for the study more broadly: Collaborator samples came from the United States, Italy and Spain and covered acute and convalescent phases of COVID-19. Where available, HLA class I and class II types were obtained from metadata supplied by the sample provider rather than from assay-based typing. Samples came from the ongoing ImmuneRACE study (first 160 participants) plus 1,254 subjects from 6 global collaborators. The sample metadata nearly always contained a de-identified subject ID, COVID-19 status, age in years and sex. The repertoires were made available in a free public database intended to serve as a resource for research on the immune response to SARS-CoV-2. The dataset comprised deeply sampled blood TCRbeta repertoires from subjects exposed to, actively infected with, or recovered from COVID-19. The prospective study material was composed of cDNA or gDNA derived from T cells, B-cell-depleted T cells, or PBMCs.

General conclusions and limits of the study: The amount of clinical and demographic metadata varied by source and participant and was provided uncurated.

TCRbeta CDR3 regions were amplified from genomic DNA by means of the immunoSEQ Assay, a bias-controlled multiplex PCR. The paper's data handling went like this. The number of nucleated cells in each sample was estimated from the amplification of reference gene primers within the assay. To quantify the absolute abundance of each unique TCRbeta CDR3 rearrangement, sequence reads were collapsed and filtered. For each sample, productive Simpson clonality was calculated by taking the square root of Simpson's diversity index across productive rearrangements. As stored in TCRdb, this immuneACCESS dataset retains in-frame rearrangements with V and J assigned. A fraction of the clones does not appear; measured against another copy, unresolved V genes explain less than half of the discrepancy, and the remainder lacks a known reason. V and J calls and clone size follow that table, whereas D and trimming were derived from the DNA. The sample contains approximately 350,000 clones, approximately 88% of them found a single time. The ten largest clones take up 2.5% to 3.5% of the sample.

On this clone: The antigen it binds to is not known. No much larger clone is present one base from it, and per-base qualities are unavailable.

At one collaborating source in Seattle, patients were enrolled during active infection and were followed longitudinally through the course of disease. Collaborating institutions collected whole blood in K2EDTA tubes following their own protocols. For TCRbeta analysis, collaborator samples were shipped as frozen whole blood, as isolated PBMCs, or as DNA extracted from either sample type. The sample consisted of peripheral blood. This receptor was obtained from a woman aged 30 to 39 with COVID-19, enrolled during active disease.

The nucleotide sequence reads as follows: TGTGCCAGCAGTCCAAGGGACAGGGGTACCAACGAGCAGTACTTC. This codes for CASSPRDRGTNEQYF. The chain links TRBV27 with TRBJ2-7, and 10 junction bases match TRBD1. Based on the germline V gene (reference sequence), the CDR1 and CDR2 sequences are MNHEY and SMNVEV. From cysteine to phenylalanine, the CDR3 is 15 amino acids long. Kept here is only the CDR3 DNA, which spans 45 bases and is read in frame from base 1. V is cut back by 5 bases and J by 5 bases, with 9 bases in the junction unmatched.